These 19 T cell receptor beta chains share one sample of origin, sequenced in a study of regulatory T cells in long-lasting Graves disease. Noted time point: persistent/refractory GD, antithyroid drugs over 5 years with positive TRAb. Construction of the TCR library relied on RNA isolated from PBMCs. For TCR beta, libraries came from iRepertoire HTBI primers and Arm-PCR of CDR3 regions. One entry per CDR3 protein, called by TCRdb with MiXCR from the multiplex PCR reads. The data show a few hundred thousand distinct CDR3 sequences, 20% to 25% seen once. Sample: peripheral blood mononuclear cells (PBMCs), taken when the disease was refractory, from a patient treated with antithyroid drugs. These receptors were obtained from a female donor with Graves disease.

This clonotype was seen ten or more times. The junction differs from germline at one of its ends, possibly a read error. V is TRBV2 and J is TRBJ2-2, with no clear D. From germline, CDR1 is SNHLY and CDR2 FYNNEI. The CDR3 loop spans 14 amino acids. The chain's CDR3 is CASSEDTNTGELFF. The CDR3, as DNA: TGTGCCAGCAGCGAAGACACAAACACCGGGGAGCTGTTTTTT.

The CDR3 nucleotides are TGTGCCAGCAGCGAGGGGGGAGATGACGAGCAGTACTTC. Translation gives CASSEGGDDEQYF. The chain joins TRBV9 to TRBJ2-7; either TRBD1 or TRBD2 may supply D (6 bases each). This CDR3 spans 13 amino acids. CDR1 is SGDLS and CDR2 is YYNGEE in the germline V gene. Trimming took 3 bases from V and 5 from J, leaving 12 bases between them.

There are many counts of this clonotype. This chain uses TRBV6-1 with TRBJ1-1; D possibly corresponds to TRBD1 (6 bases). The CDR3 totals 13 residues. The germline V gene has CDR1 MNHNS and CDR2 SASEGT. V shed 0 bases and J shed 7 bases, with 9 bases lying between them. CDR3 sequence reads: CASSEADRREAFF. CDR3 bases: TGTGCCAGCAGTGAAGCGGACAGACGTGAAGCTTTCTTT.

The table lists this clonotype with many counts. The V gene is TRBV27, the J gene TRBJ1-1; D remains ambiguous. This CDR3 is 14 amino acids long. The V gene's germline CDR1 is MNHEY and CDR2 SMNVEV (reference sequence). Trimming stripped 8 bases from V and 6 bases from J, with 19 bases between. The CDR3 is CASSINLARAEAFF. The CDR3 DNA sequence: TGTGCCAGCTCGATTAACCTTGCCCGCGCTGAAGCTTTCTTT.

This clonotype showed up many times. The V gene is TRBV7-9, the J gene TRBJ1-2, with 9 bases fitting TRBD1. Germline assignment: CDR1 SEHNR and CDR2 FQNEAQ (reference sequence). The CDR3 length is 15 residues. V lost 6 bases, J lost 2 bases, and 7 bases stayed unmatched. The CDR3 spells CASSFTGGTNYGYTF. The CDR3 bases are TGTGCCAGCAGTTTCACAGGGGGCACGAACTATGGCTACACCTTC.

This clonotype was seen at least ten times. This chain joins TRBV28 and TRBJ2-7, with TRBD2 as a possible D gene (6 bases). This CDR3 is built from 17 residues. V dropped 4 bases and J dropped 6 bases, with 25 bases sitting between them. The germline CDR1 and CDR2 sequences are MDHEN and SYDVKM. The CDR3 loop is CASSSPSMWRVVFEQYF. The CDR3 DNA reads as TGTGCCAGCAGTTCTCCCTCCATGTGGAGGGTGGTGTTCGAGCAGTACTTC.

The rearrangement uses TRBV4-1 and TRBJ1-1; D perhaps matches TRBD1 (6 bases). Germline values: CDR1 MGHRA, CDR2 YSYEKL. This CDR3 comprises 17 residues. The V end was cut by 0 bases, the J end by 0 bases, with 14 bases between. CDR3 residues: CASSQEGTPFMNTEAFF. The CDR3 DNA is TGCGCCAGCAGCCAAGAGGGGACACCATTCATGAACACTGAAGCTTTCTTT.

This clonotype has just a few counts. This CDR3 is CASREQGNNEQFF. The CDR3 DNA follows: TGTGCCAGCAGGGAACAGGGGAACAATGAGCAGTTCTTC. The gene calls are TRBV28 and TRBJ2-1; 7 bases match TRBD1. This CDR3 has 13 amino acids. Germline loops: CDR1 MDHEN, CDR2 SYDVKM. After removal of 6 bases from V and 5 bases from J, the junction contained 4 bases not matched to a gene.

The chain recombines TRBV7-3 with TRBJ2-5; D might be TRBD1 or TRBD2, each matching 5 bases. Trimming cost V 0 bases and J 2 bases, with 10 bases left between them. The CDR3 is made up of 15 amino acids. The germline gives CDR1 SGHTA, CDR2 FQGTGA. DNA of the CDR3: TGTGCCAGCAGCTTAACGGGGACGCTACAAGAGACCCAGTACTTC. It specifies CASSLTGTLQETQYF.

This clonotype came up many times. V and J are TRBV12-3 or TRBV12-4 and TRBJ1-4; 11 bases align to TRBD1. This CDR3 contains 14 residues. The V segment lost 8 bases and the J segment 8 bases; nucleotides outside the gene matches: 7. The CDR3 spells CASGAGTGGEKLFF. The CDR3 DNA follows: TGTGCCAGCGGCGCCGGGACAGGGGGAGAAAAACTGTTTTTT.

This clonotype was counted many times. The rearrangement joins TRBV28 to TRBJ2-2; possibly TRBD1 or TRBD2 for D (5 bases each). Germline CDR1 and CDR2: MDHEN and SYDVKM. V lost 5 bases, J lost 6 bases, and 16 bases lay in between. The CDR3 covers 15 residues. CDR3 in DNA: TGTGCCAGCAGTATGGGACGGAGAGGAGCCGGGGAGCTGTTTTTT. Amino acids: CASSMGRRGAGELFF.

Comment on this clonotype: Given a much more abundant clone one base away, this may be a read error. V and J are TRBV6-1 and TRBJ2-2, with D possibly called TRBD1 or TRBD2 (5 bases each). Trimming removed 7 bases from V and 7 bases from J, with 16 bases in between. The germline V gene has CDR1 MNHNS and CDR2 SASEGT. The CDR3 contains 14 residues. This CDR3 is CASTGTNLVGELFF. The CDR3 coding sequence is TGTGCCAGCACCGGGACCAACCTGGTCGGGGAGCTGTTTTTT.

This clonotype appeared a few times. V and J are TRBV19 and TRBJ1-1; no clear D gene. V was trimmed by 7 bases and J by 6 bases, leaving 15 bases between them. The CDR3 runs to 13 residues. Looked up from germline, CDR1 is LNHDA and CDR2 is SQIVND (reference sequence). CDR3 DNA sequence: TGTGCCAGTACAAACCGGCGCTGGGCTGAAGCTTTCTTT. Protein: CASTNRRWAEAFF. The whole variable domain, remainder taken from reference TRBV19 and TRBJ1-1, is DGGITQSPKYLFRKEGQNVTLSCEQNLNHDAMYWYRQDPGQGLRLIYYSQIVNDFQKGDIAEGYSVSREKKESFPLTVTSAQKNPTAFYLCASTNRRWAEAFFGQGTRLTVV.

This rearrangement joins TRBV10-3 to TRBJ1-1; weak D call: TRBD1 (6 bases). V lost 3 bases, J lost 2 bases, and 13 bases lay in between. This CDR3 contains 15 residues. The germline V gene encodes CDR1 ENHRY and CDR2 SYGVKD. The CDR3 spells CAISDKGGSNTEAFF. In DNA form, the CDR3 reads TGTGCCATCAGTGATAAGGGGGGCTCCAACACTGAAGCTTTCTTT.

This clonotype was counted ten times or more. This chain uses TRBV27 with TRBJ2-5, with 11 positions matching TRBD2. The CDR3 is 15 residues long. Germline V gene sequence: CDR1 MNHEY, CDR2 SMNVEV (reference sequence). With 5 bases clipped from V and 2 bases from J, the junction kept 4 bases outside the gene matches. This CDR3 reads CASSRTSGSQETQYF. The CDR3 DNA reads as TGTGCCAGCAGTCGTACTAGCGGGAGTCAAGAGACCCAGTACTTC.

CDR3 in amino acids: CASSFGLAGFTDTQYF. In DNA form, the CDR3 reads TGTGCCAGCAGTTTCGGACTAGCGGGCTTCACAGATACGCAGTATTTT. V gene TRBV6-2 or TRBV6-3 combines with J gene TRBJ2-3; the match to TRBD2 covers 11 bases. Germline trimming cut 4 bases from V and 2 bases from J; bases unmatched to any gene: 5. CDR3 length equals 16 residues. Germline assignment: CDR1 MNHEY and CDR2 SVGEGT.

The chain links TRBV4-3 to TRBJ2-7; the match to TRBD2 covers 7 bases. CDR1 LGHNA and CDR2 YSLEER come from the germline V gene. There are 14 residues in the CDR3. Trimming cost V 1 base and J 2 bases; bases outside gene matches: 2. The CDR3 coding sequence is TGCGCCAGCAGCCAAGGACGGGGGGCCTACGAGCAGTACTTC. Translating gives CASSQGRGAYEQYF.

V gene TRBV6-1 combines with J gene TRBJ1-5; possibly TRBD1 for D (6 bases). Germline CDR1 and CDR2: MNHNS and SASEGT. This CDR3 is 19 amino acids long. V was cut by 9 bases and J by 4 bases, with 31 bases left in between. The CDR3 nucleotides are TGTGCCAGTGCCCTGTTCTCGACAGGATCCCCATCCATGAATCAGCCCCAGCATTTT. This gives the protein CASALFSTGSPSMNQPQHF.

With respect to this clonotype: Possible read error: a much larger clone is one base away. The V gene is TRBV20-1, the J gene TRBJ1-6; TRBD1 aligns across 7 bases. The germline V gene has CDR1 DFQATT and CDR2 SNEGSKA (reference sequence). The CDR3 has 16 residues. Written as DNA, the CDR3 is TGCAGTGCTAGAGACGGCCTGACAGGGTATAATCCACCCCTCCACTTT. Its protein product is CSARDGLTGYNPPLHF.